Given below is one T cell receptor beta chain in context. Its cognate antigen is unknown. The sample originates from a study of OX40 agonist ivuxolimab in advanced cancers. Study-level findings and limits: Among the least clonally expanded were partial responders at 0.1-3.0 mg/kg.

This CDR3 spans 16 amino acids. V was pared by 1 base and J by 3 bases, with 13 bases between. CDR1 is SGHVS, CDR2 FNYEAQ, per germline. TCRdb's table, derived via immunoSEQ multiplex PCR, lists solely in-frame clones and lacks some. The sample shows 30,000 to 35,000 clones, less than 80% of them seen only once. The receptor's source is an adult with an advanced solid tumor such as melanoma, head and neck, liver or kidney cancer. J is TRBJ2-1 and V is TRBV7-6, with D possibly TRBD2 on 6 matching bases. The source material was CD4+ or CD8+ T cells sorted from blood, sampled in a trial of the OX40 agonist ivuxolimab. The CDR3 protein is CASSLGAGMDYNEQFF. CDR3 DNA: TGTGCCAGCAGCTTAGGGGCGGGGATGGACTACAATGAGCAGTTCTTC.